The TCR beta chain under discussion was sequenced for a study of PD-L1 blockade in urothelial cancer. About the research overall: Atezolizumab was started by patients in 2014 at 1,200 mg intravenously every 3 weeks.

Generated by immunoSEQ multiplex PCR, the TCRdb table keeps only in-frame clones and is missing some. The sample records fewer than 30,000 clones, roughly 83% being singletons. The germline V gene encodes CDR1 SEHNR and CDR2 FQNEAQ (reference sequence). Between the trimmed V and J ends, which lost 5 bases and 4 bases, there was a span of 20 bases. This CDR3 region has 17 residues. Diagnoses among patients were locally advanced or metastatic urothelial carcinoma. Overall study results and limits: Better survival was predicted when blood TCR clonality before treatment fell below the median.

As to this clone: The antigen remains undetermined.

The chain recombines TRBV7-9 with TRBJ2-2; the D gene is possibly TRBD2 (6 bases). Sequenced here: PBMCs, sampled around atezolizumab (anti-PD-L1) treatment. The TCR was taken from a man between 65 and 85 years old with urothelial cancer. The CDR3 DNA follows: TGTGCCAGCAGCCCTGGGCTCCTCCAGGGAGGCACCGGGGAGCTGTTTTTT. This encodes CASSPGLLQGGTGELFF.